Presented here are 18 T cell receptor beta chains from one specimen sequenced in a study of cytotoxic CD8 clonotypes in ibrutinib-treated CLL. Assay used: immunoSEQ multiplex PCR; TCRdb lists only in-frame clones, some missing. The repertoire holds 100,000 to 150,000 clones, approximately 83% seen once, with around 2% in the top ten. Sequencing used PBMCs, obtained after 24 months of ibrutinib treatment. Receptor source: a human donor with chronic lymphocytic leukemia.

The V and J genes are TRBV28 and TRBJ1-2; 8 nucleotides line up with TRBD1. Unmatched junction bases numbered 3, after V lost 7 bases and J lost 2 bases. This CDR3 is 13 amino acids long. In germline, CDR1 is MDHEN, CDR2 SYDVKM. CDR3 region: CASNRQGNYGYTF. CDR3 bases: TGTGCCAGCAATCGACAGGGGAACTATGGCTACACCTTC.

This clone was picked up one time. The chain couples TRBV30 to TRBJ2-4; TRBD2 aligns across 15 bases. With V trimmed by 4 bases and J by 0 bases, 10 bases remained unmatched. Looked up from germline, CDR1 is GTSNPN and CDR2 is SVGIG (reference sequence). The length of the CDR3 is 19 residues. The CDR3: CAWIKSGTSGGLAKNIQYF. Here the CDR3 DNA reads TGTGCCTGGATTAAATCCGGGACTAGCGGGGGGCTAGCCAAAAACATTCAGTACTTC.

Only one count was recorded for this clone. This chain links TRBV5-1 with TRBJ2-6; D unresolved. The CDR3 consists of 17 residues. Per germline, CDR1 SGHRS and CDR2 YFSETQ. Trimming left V 4 bases short and J 0 bases short, with 14 bases between. DNA of the CDR3: TGCGCCAGCAGCCCTAGACGTCACAACTCTGGGGCCAACGTCCTGACTTTC. Translated, it gives CASSPRRHNSGANVLTF.

The V and J genes are TRBV6-5 and TRBJ2-2; D ambiguous. Between the trimmed V and J ends, which lost 7 bases and 6 bases, there was a span of 0 bases. The V gene's germline CDR1 is MNHEY and CDR2 SVGAGI. There are 9 residues in the CDR3. DNA for the CDR3: TGTGCCAGCACCGGGGAGCTGTTTTTT. Its protein is CASTGELFF.

In nucleotides, the CDR3 is TGTGCCAGCAGGGGGGGACAGGGGCCAGATACGCAGTATTTT. This encodes CASRGGQGPDTQYF. This chain links TRBV28 with TRBJ2-3; 10 nucleotides line up with TRBD1. Germline V lookup: CDR1 MDHEN, CDR2 SYDVKM. The V and J ends lost 6 bases and 4 bases, in that order; junction bases with no gene match: 4. The CDR3 extends over 14 amino acids. Using reference TRBV28 and TRBJ2-3 for the parts outside the CDR3, the full variable domain is DVKVTQSSRYLVKRTGEKVFLECVQDMDHENMFWYRQDPGLGLRLIYFSYDVKMKEKGDIPEGYSVSREKKERFSLILESASTNQTSMYLCASRGGQGPDTQYFGPGTRLTVL.

The J gene is TRBJ2-1, the V gene TRBV4-2, with 8 bases lining up with TRBD2. CDR3 size: 15 residues. The germline V gene has CDR1 LGHNA and CDR2 YNFKEQ. V lost 5 bases, J lost 5 bases, and 8 bases stayed unmatched. The CDR3 loop is CASSGATSGDNEQFF. The CDR3, as DNA: TGTGCCAGCAGCGGCGCCACTAGCGGTGACAATGAGCAGTTCTTC.

The chain recombines TRBV6-1 with TRBJ2-5; 12 bases match TRBD2. The CDR3 loop spans 14 amino acids. CDR1 is MNHNS and CDR2 is SASEGT in the germline V gene. After removal of 6 bases from V and 9 bases from J, the junction contained 8 bases not matched to a gene. The CDR3 bases are TGTGCCAGCAGGGCGACTAGCGGGGGTAGGGCCCAGTACTTC. This encodes CASRATSGGRAQYF.

The chain couples TRBV6-6 to TRBJ2-1; maybe TRBD1 (5 bases). Germline V CDR1 and CDR2: MNHNY, SVGAGI (reference sequence). This CDR3 has 13 amino acids. Trimming took 7 bases from V and 7 from J, leaving 14 bases between them. CDR3 coding DNA: TGTGCCAGCAACTATAATCAGGGTAATGAGCAGTTCTTC. Protein: CASNYNQGNEQFF.

The V call is TRBV19, the J call TRBJ2-3; 12 bases are shared with TRBD1. CDR3 length: 13 amino acids. V dropped 3 bases and J dropped 15; count of bases not matched to a gene: 7. Germline CDR1 and CDR2: LNHDA and SQIVND (reference sequence). CDR3 coding DNA: TGTGCCAGTAGTATGAGAGGGACAGGGGGCTATTATTTT. This codes for CASSMRGTGGYYF. The full variable domain, completed using reference TRBV19 and TRBJ2-3, is DGGITQSPKYLFRKEGQNVTLSCEQNLNHDAMYWYRQDPGQGLRLIYYSQIVNDFQKGDIAEGYSVSREKKESFPLTVTSAQKNPTAFYLCASSMRGTGGYYFGPGTRLTVL.

The chain uses TRBV28 and TRBJ1-1; no clear D. Germline V CDR1 and CDR2: MDHEN, SYDVKM. Deletions cut 3 bases from V and 2 bases from J, with 7 bases between. This CDR3 has 13 amino acids. The CDR3 region has the DNA TGTGCCAGCAGTTTCAGCCTTAACACTGAAGCTTTCTTT. Translation gives CASSFSLNTEAFF.

The chain uses TRBV5-1 and TRBJ2-7; 9 bases map to TRBD1. The V gene end was trimmed by 7 bases and the J gene end by 12 bases; junction bases not matched to a gene: 20. The CDR3 is 15 residues long. The V gene's germline CDR1 is SGHRS and CDR2 YFSETQ. CDR3 sequence: CASRPGQGIILEWYF. CDR3 nucleotide sequence: TGCGCCAGCCGCCCTGGACAGGGGATCATATTGGAGTGGTACTTC.

The V and J genes are TRBV5-4 and TRBJ2-3; possible D gene TRBD2, 6 bases. The CDR3 covers 14 residues. Trimming removed 4 bases from V and 1 base from J, with 10 bases in between. Germline V gene lookup returns CDR1 SGHNT and CDR2 YYREEE (reference sequence). For the CDR3, the DNA is TGTGCCAGCAGCCCCTCGGGGGGCACAGATACGCAGTATTTT. Amino acids: CASSPSGGTDTQYF.

The chain has TRBV28 and TRBJ1-6, with D unclear. The V gene's germline CDR1 is MDHEN and CDR2 SYDVKM. The CDR3 runs to 11 residues. Trimming took off 7 bases at V and 8 bases at J, with 6 bases between the two ends. CDR3 region: CASTTYSPLHF. The CDR3 nucleotides are TGTGCCAGCACCACATATTCACCCCTCCACTTT.

This clone came up once. The V call is TRBV14, the J call TRBJ2-7, with D possibly TRBD2 on 5 matching bases. From germline, CDR1 is SGHDN and CDR2 FVKESK. Trimming took off 0 bases at V and 4 bases at J, with 22 bases between the two ends. The CDR3 has 18 amino acids. CDR3 residues: CASSQEESAPRLLYEQYF. CDR3 bases: TGTGCCAGCAGCCAAGAAGAATCGGCGCCCCGACTACTATACGAGCAGTACTTC. Filled out from reference TRBV14 and TRBJ2-7, the complete variable domain reads EAGVTQFPSHSVIEKGQTVTLRCDPISGHDNLYWYRRVMGKEIKFLLHFVKESKQDESGMPNNRFLAERTGGTYSTLKVQPAELEDSGVYFCASSQEESAPRLLYEQYFGPGTRLTVT.

This sequence joins TRBV5-1 and TRBJ1-6; possibly TRBD1 for D (5 bases). CDR1 is SGHRS and CDR2 is YFSETQ in the germline V gene. This CDR3 spans 16 amino acids. V shed 2 bases and J shed 7 bases, with 16 bases lying between them. This CDR3 is CASSFDPGRKNSPLHF. DNA for the CDR3: TGCGCCAGCAGCTTTGATCCGGGACGGAAAAATTCACCCCTCCACTTT.

This clone was picked up one time. The rearrangement uses TRBV4-3 and TRBJ2-2, with TRBD2 identical over 7 bases. Germline CDR1 is LGHNA and CDR2 is YSLEER. The CDR3 has 14 residues. After removal of 0 bases from V and 7 bases from J, the junction contained 2 bases not matched to a gene. In DNA, the CDR3 is TGCGCCAGCAGCCAAGAATGGACTAGCGGGGAGCTGTTTTTT. Translation: CASSQEWTSGELFF.

CDR3 sequence: CASSSGQYQETQYF. For the CDR3, the DNA is TGTGCCAGCAGCAGCGGACAGTACCAAGAGACCCAGTACTTC. The V call is TRBV11-2, the J call TRBJ2-5, with D possibly being TRBD1 (6 bases). CDR1 and CDR2 (germline): SGHAT, FQNNGV. This CDR3 is built from 14 residues. The ends were cut back, 5 bases at V and 0 bases at J, with 10 bases in the middle.

The J gene is TRBJ1-2, the V gene TRBV2, with D maybe TRBD1 (5 bases). Germline V gene sequence: CDR1 SNHLY, CDR2 FYNNEI. The CDR3 covers 13 residues. Trimming removed 0 bases at V and 9 bases at J, with 11 bases between. This CDR3 reads CASSEARQQSYTF. The CDR3 region has the DNA TGTGCCAGCAGTGAAGCGCGACAGCAGAGCTACACCTTC.